The present entry profiles one T cell receptor beta chain with its context. Its antigen remains unknown. These data belong to a study of shared clonotypes between healthy human individuals. Findings of the study overall: Sharing across four donors was highest in naive CD4 (roughly 5%) and lowest in memory CD8 (roughly 0.4%). The researchers took only blood, and tissue repertoires probably look different. Relative to memory subsets, naive subsets generally showed larger estimated richness.

Germline V gives CDR1 LGHNA, CDR2 YNFKEQ. The germline V and J ends were trimmed by 3 bases and 4 bases, with 18 bases remaining between them. The CDR3 length is 16 residues. Clones were sequenced by immunoSEQ multiplex PCR, and TCRdb holds only the in-frame ones, with some missing. The sample consists of roughly 2,300,000 clones, roughly 92% of them appearing once. Everyone who donated was a Caucasian adult who lived in Nashville, Tennessee. This TCR derives from a man aged 18 to 29 in good health. Some clones in this sample may be carry-over from other donors' samples. V usage is TRBV4-2 and J usage is TRBJ1-2; a possible D gene is TRBD1 (5 bases). The sample comprised naive CD4+ T cells from PBMCs. Stated subset: CD45RA+ positively selected. The CDR3 here is CASSQPQGDRVYGYTF. CDR3 coding DNA: TGTGCCAGCAGCCAGCCCCAGGGAGATCGGGTCTATGGCTACACCTTC.